This TCR beta chain is from a study of T cell clusters in autoimmune cytopenias. Points from the study as a whole: A dominant lymphoma-associated repertoire apparently masked the cluster-lack signature in secondary cytopenia versus chronic lymphocytic leukemia. TRB repertoire shifts in secondary cytopenia and chronic lymphocytic leukemia mostly reflected lymphoma, not autoimmunity.

Multiplex touch-down PCR amplified TRB using TRB-A and TRB-B pools in one tube. TCRdb reworked the multiplex PCR reads into one entry per CDR3 protein, no DNA. The sample totals about 3,500 distinct CDR3 sequences. Measured by frequency, this clonotype is medium-sized. What it binds is unknown. CDR3 size: 15 residues. Per the germline V gene, CDR1 is MNHNY and CDR2 is SVGAGI (reference sequence). TRB was amplified from approximately 230 ng of peripheral blood genomic DNA per sample. The chain recombines TRBV6-6 with TRBJ2-7; no DNA is available, so the TRBD1 call from TCRdb remains unchecked. Material: peripheral blood. The clonotype comes from a human donor with an autoimmune cytopenia or autoimmune hepatitis (not recorded which). The chain's CDR3 is CASSYSLDRGGEQYF.